A selection of T cell receptor beta chains follows, all from one sample in a study of CD8 T cells in ankylosing spondylitis. One entry per CDR3 protein, called by TCRdb with MiXCR from the 5' RACE reads. The sample shows 200,000 to 250,000 distinct CDR3 sequences, about 7% of them seen only once. Sample: blood, either unsorted or a sorted T cell fraction (not recorded which). The origin of the receptors is a male donor with ankylosing spondylitis. The CDR3 runs from the conserved cysteine through the conserved F or W. The D gene is left open where the match is weak. Not every row has a clone size; where given, it reads once, few, many or a size class.

DNA: TGTGCCAGCAGTTTATGGACGCCCGGGGAGCTGTTTTTT
CDR3: CASSLWTPGELFF
V: TRBV27
length: 13
D: NA
J: TRBJ2-2
size: few

DNA: TGTGCCAGCAGCGTGGATTCCGGCTATTTGTATGAGCAGTTCTTC
CDR3: CASSVDSGYLYEQFF
V: TRBV9
length: 15
D: NA
J: TRBJ2-1
size: NA

DNA: TGTGCCAGCAGCCAAGTGGGCGGCAAGGACTTCAAAAGTGGCCAAGAGACCCAGTACTTC
CDR3: CASSQVGGKDFKSGQETQYF
V: TRBV3-1
length: 20
D: NA
J: TRBJ2-5
size: few

DNA: TGCGCCAGCAGCCAATTCCAGGGGGAAGAGACCCAGTACTTC
CDR3: CASSQFQGEETQYF
V: TRBV4-1
length: 14
D: TRBD1
J: TRBJ2-5
size: many

DNA: TGTGCCAGCAGCCTGCCGGGACAGGGGTACGAGCAGTACTTC
CDR3: CASSLPGQGYEQYF
V: TRBV7-9
length: 14
D: TRBD1
J: TRBJ2-7
size: many

DNA: TGTGCCAGTAGCCCTGGGCTTCAGAATGAGCAGTTCTTC
CDR3: CASSPGLQNEQFF
V: TRBV19
length: 13
D: NA
J: TRBJ2-1
size: many

DNA: TGTGCCGCCGAGGGAGGGGGCTCCTACAATGAGCAGTTCTTC
CDR3: CAAEGGGSYNEQFF
V: TRBV4-2
length: 14
D: NA
J: TRBJ2-1
size: NA

DNA: TGTGCCAGCAGCTTATATGGAGGGGCACAAGAGACCCAGTACTTC
CDR3: CASSLYGGAQETQYF
V: TRBV7-8
length: 15
D: NA
J: TRBJ2-5
size: few

DNA: TGTGCCAGCAGTCCCCGGGACGGCTACGAGCAGTACTTC
CDR3: CASSPRDGYEQYF
V: TRBV12-3/TRBV12-4
length: 13
D: NA
J: TRBJ2-7
size: many

DNA: TGTGCCAGCAGCCCTTCCGGGGACCGGGGCACAGATACGCAGTATTTT
CDR3: CASSPSGDRGTDTQYF
V: TRBV7-6
length: 16
D: NA
J: TRBJ2-3
size: many

DNA: TGTGCCAGCAGCCCCGGGGAGACCCAGTACTTC
CDR3: CASSPGETQYF
V: TRBV7-9
length: 11
D: NA
J: TRBJ2-5
size: many

DNA: TGCGCCAGCAGCCAAACGTCGGCTGAGCAGTTCTTC
CDR3: CASSQTSAEQFF
V: TRBV4-1
length: 12
D: NA
J: TRBJ2-1
size: many

DNA: TGTGCCAGCAGTCTCCCAGGGGATGAGCAGTTCTTC
CDR3: CASSLPGDEQFF
V: TRBV6-5
length: 12
D: NA
J: TRBJ2-1
size: many

DNA: TGTGCCAGCAGATCCGGGACAGGGTTTCAGCCCCAGCATTTT
CDR3: CASRSGTGFQPQHF
V: TRBV28
length: 14
D: TRBD1
J: TRBJ1-5
size: many

DNA: TGTGCCAGCAGTCCTGGGTCAGAGTACAATGAGCAGTTCTTC
CDR3: CASSPGSEYNEQFF
V: TRBV6-4
length: 14
D: NA
J: TRBJ2-1
size: many

DNA: TGTGCCAGCAGTTCCCCGGACAGGGCCCAAGAGACCCAGTACTTC
CDR3: CASSSPDRAQETQYF
V: TRBV12-3/TRBV12-4
length: 15
D: TRBD1
J: TRBJ2-5
size: many

DNA: TGTGCCATCGGCACACCGGGACAGTCCTACGAGCAGTACTTC
CDR3: CAIGTPGQSYEQYF
V: TRBV10-3
length: 14
D: TRBD1
J: TRBJ2-7
size: many

DNA: TGTGCCAGCAGCTTAGTTCGGGGGATCCCCTCTGGAAACACCATATATTTT
CDR3: CASSLVRGIPSGNTIYF
V: TRBV7-2
length: 17
D: NA
J: TRBJ1-3
size: few

DNA: TGTGCCAGCAGCCAAGTCCACCCGCGGGTTTCCTACAATGAGCAGTTCTTC
CDR3: CASSQVHPRVSYNEQFF
V: TRBV4-2
length: 17
D: NA
J: TRBJ2-1
size: NA

DNA: TGTGCCAGCAGGTCGGACAGGGGGCAAGGCTATGGCTACACCTTC
CDR3: CASRSDRGQGYGYTF
V: TRBV28
length: 15
D: TRBD1
J: TRBJ1-2
size: NA

DNA: TGTGCCAGCAGCTTAGAAGTCTACTATGGCTACACCTTC
CDR3: CASSLEVYYGYTF
V: TRBV11-2
length: 13
D: NA
J: TRBJ1-2
size: few

DNA: TGCGCCAGCAGCTTGGCCGGCGTCGAACTAGCGGCCACAGATACGCAGTATTTT
CDR3: CASSLAGVELAATDTQYF
V: TRBV5-1
length: 18
D: TRBD2
J: TRBJ2-3
size: NA

DNA: TGTGCCAGCAGGGGCGGACAGGGCTCCTACAATGAGCAGTTCTTC
CDR3: CASRGGQGSYNEQFF
V: TRBV6-2/TRBV6-3
length: 15
D: TRBD1
J: TRBJ2-1
size: many

DNA: TGTGCCAGCAGTGAATACGCGGGGGCCTCCTACGAGCAGTACTTC
CDR3: CASSEYAGASYEQYF
V: TRBV6-1
length: 15
D: NA
J: TRBJ2-7
size: few

DNA: TGTGCCAGCAGTCCTCGACAGGGGATGAGAAGGACTGAAGCTTTCTTT
CDR3: CASSPRQGMRRTEAFF
V: TRBV27
length: 16
D: TRBD1
J: TRBJ1-1
size: many

DNA: TGTGCCAGCAGCGTCGGGACTAGCGCTATGGACGAGCAGTACTTC
CDR3: CASSVGTSAMDEQYF
V: TRBV7-2
length: 15
D: TRBD2
J: TRBJ2-7
size: many

DNA: TGTGCCACCAGTGATTCCCAGGGCCTATGGGATACGCAGTATTTT
CDR3: CATSDSQGLWDTQYF
V: TRBV24-1
length: 15
D: NA
J: TRBJ2-3
size: NA

DNA: TGTGCCAGCAGCCAAGACAGGGGATGGGGCACTGAAGCTTTCTTT
CDR3: CASSQDRGWGTEAFF
V: TRBV14
length: 15
D: NA
J: TRBJ1-1
size: NA

DNA: TGTGCCAGCACCGGAGGACGGCGCACTGAAGCTTTCTTT
CDR3: CASTGGRRTEAFF
V: TRBV12-3/TRBV12-4
length: 13
D: NA
J: TRBJ1-1
size: many

DNA: TGTGCCAGCAGTTTAATACCGGGACGGAACTACGAGCAGTACTTC
CDR3: CASSLIPGRNYEQYF
V: TRBV27
length: 15
D: NA
J: TRBJ2-7
size: many

DNA: TGTGCCAGCAGCGCGGACCAGGGGATTCTCAATGAAAAACTGTTTTTT
CDR3: CASSADQGILNEKLFF
V: TRBV5-5
length: 16
D: NA
J: TRBJ1-4
size: NA

DNA: TGTGCCAGCAGTTTGGGACCCCCCGGTTATAATTCACCCCTCCACTTT
CDR3: CASSLGPPGYNSPLHF
V: TRBV27
length: 16
D: NA
J: TRBJ1-6
size: many

DNA: TGTGCCAGCAGTTACTCGGTCTACGAGCAGTACTTC
CDR3: CASSYSVYEQYF
V: TRBV6-2/TRBV6-3
length: 12
D: NA
J: TRBJ2-7
size: many

DNA: TGTGCCTGGAGTGCGGTGACTAGCGGGTTTAATGAGCAGTTCTTC
CDR3: CAWSAVTSGFNEQFF
V: TRBV30
length: 15
D: TRBD2
J: TRBJ2-1
size: many

DNA: TGTGCCAGCAGTCCACTGTGGGGGATGAACACTGAAGCTTTCTTT
CDR3: CASSPLWGMNTEAFF
V: TRBV6-4
length: 15
D: NA
J: TRBJ1-1
size: many

DNA: TGTGCCATCAGTGAGAGTGGCCGGGGCCTTCAGTACTTC
CDR3: CAISESGRGLQYF
V: TRBV10-3
length: 13
D: NA
J: TRBJ2-4
size: many

DNA: TGTGCCATCTTATCACGCGGGGGGACGACCTACGAGCAGTACTTC
CDR3: CAILSRGGTTYEQYF
V: TRBV10-3
length: 15
D: TRBD2
J: TRBJ2-7
size: few

DNA: TGTGCCAGCAGTTACGCGTCGGCGAATAACTATGGCTACACCTTC
CDR3: CASSYASANNYGYTF
V: TRBV6-5
length: 15
D: NA
J: TRBJ1-2
size: many

DNA: TGTGCCAGCAGTTCGGCCGATTCCATAAAACCCAACATTCAGTACTTC
CDR3: CASSSADSIKPNIQYF
V: TRBV28
length: 16
D: NA
J: TRBJ2-4
size: many

DNA: TGCAGCATCCGAGGGGGAGCTTCCTACAATGAGCAGTTCTTC
CDR3: CSIRGGASYNEQFF
V: TRBV29-1
length: 14
D: NA
J: TRBJ2-1
size: NA

DNA: TGTGCCAGCAGCCCCGGGACAGGAGTGAACACTGAAGCTTTCTTT
CDR3: CASSPGTGVNTEAFF
V: TRBV5-6
length: 15
D: TRBD1
J: TRBJ1-1
size: many

DNA: TGTGCCAGCAGTTACTCGAACGTCTGGAACACTGAAGCTTTCTTT
CDR3: CASSYSNVWNTEAFF
V: TRBV6-2/TRBV6-3
length: 15
D: NA
J: TRBJ1-1
size: NA